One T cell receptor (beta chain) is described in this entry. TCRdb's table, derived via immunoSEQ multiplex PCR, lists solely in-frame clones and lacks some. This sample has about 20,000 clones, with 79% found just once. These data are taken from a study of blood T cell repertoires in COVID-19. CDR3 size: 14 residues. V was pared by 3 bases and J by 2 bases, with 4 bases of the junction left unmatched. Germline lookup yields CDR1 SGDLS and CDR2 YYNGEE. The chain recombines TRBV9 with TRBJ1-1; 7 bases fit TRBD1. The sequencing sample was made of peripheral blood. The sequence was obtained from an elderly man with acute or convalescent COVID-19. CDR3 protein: CASSADRANTEAFF. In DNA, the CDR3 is TGTGCCAGCAGCGCCGACAGGGCAAACACTGAAGCTTTCTTT.